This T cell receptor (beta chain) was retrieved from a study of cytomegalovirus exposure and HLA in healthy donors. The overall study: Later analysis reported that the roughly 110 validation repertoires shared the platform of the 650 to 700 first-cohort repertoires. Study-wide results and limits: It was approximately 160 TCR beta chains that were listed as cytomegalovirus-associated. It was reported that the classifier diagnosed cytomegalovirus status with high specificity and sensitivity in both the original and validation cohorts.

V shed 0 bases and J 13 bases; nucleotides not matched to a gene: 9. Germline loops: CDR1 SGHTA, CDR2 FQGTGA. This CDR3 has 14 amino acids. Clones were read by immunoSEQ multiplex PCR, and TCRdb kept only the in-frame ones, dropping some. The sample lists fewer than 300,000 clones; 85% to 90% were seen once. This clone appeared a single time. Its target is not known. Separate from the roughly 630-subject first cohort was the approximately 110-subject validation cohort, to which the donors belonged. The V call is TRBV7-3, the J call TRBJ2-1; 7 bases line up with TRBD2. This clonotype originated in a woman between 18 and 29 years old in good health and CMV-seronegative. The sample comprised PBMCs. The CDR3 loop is CASSLTPGRSFQFF. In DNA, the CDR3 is TGTGCCAGCAGCTTAACTCCCGGGAGGTCTTTCCAGTTCTTC. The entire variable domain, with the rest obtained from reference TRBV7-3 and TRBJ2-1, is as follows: GAGVSQTPSNKVTEKGKYVELRCDPISGHTALYWYRQSLGQGPEFLIYFQGTGAADDSGLPNDRFFAVRPEGSVSTLKIQRTERGDSAVYLCASSLTPGRSFQFFGPGTRLTVL.